Sequencing of this T cell receptor (beta chain) was carried out in a study of response to subunit inactivated influenza vaccine. Study-wide points: Only a handful of new T cells, the authors suggested, are recruited with each seasonal influenza vaccination.

TCRdb re-derived calls from the RT-PCR reads in MiXCR, one entry per CDR3 protein. The repertoire consists of about 580,000 distinct CDR3 sequences, with around 15% occurring once and the leading ten covering 11%. Concerning this clonotype itself: Its cognate antigen is unknown.

The CDR3 contains 16 residues. Trimming took 2 bases from V and 2 from J, leaving 14 bases between them. Looked up from germline, CDR1 is SGHTA and CDR2 is FQGNSA. The receptor comes from a man in his fifties or sixties who received an inactivated influenza vaccine. The sequencing here drew on PBMCs from blood, taken less than 13 days after vaccination. This rearrangement joins TRBV7-2 to TRBJ2-3; possible D gene TRBD2, 5 bases. The CDR3, as DNA: TGTGCCAGCAGCTTATGGTCCGGGGTTTCCACAGATACGCAGTATTTT. Encoded protein: CASSLWSGVSTDTQYF.